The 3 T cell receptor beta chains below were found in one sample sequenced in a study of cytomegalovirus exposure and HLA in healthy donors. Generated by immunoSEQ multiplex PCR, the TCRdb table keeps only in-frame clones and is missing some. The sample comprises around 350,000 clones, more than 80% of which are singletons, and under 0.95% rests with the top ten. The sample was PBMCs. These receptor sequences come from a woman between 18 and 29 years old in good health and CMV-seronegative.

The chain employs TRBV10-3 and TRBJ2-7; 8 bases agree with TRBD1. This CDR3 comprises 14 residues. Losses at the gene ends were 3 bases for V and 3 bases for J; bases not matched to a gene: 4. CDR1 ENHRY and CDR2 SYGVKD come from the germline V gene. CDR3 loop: CAISDPTGDYEQYF. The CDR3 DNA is TGTGCCATCAGTGACCCGACAGGGGACTACGAGCAGTACTTC.

CDR3 residues: CASSQGLRGSAEGTEAFF. CDR3 DNA: TGCGCCAGCAGCCAAGGTTTAAGGGGGTCAGCCGAGGGCACTGAAGCTTTCTTT. J is TRBJ1-1 and V is TRBV4-1, with D perhaps matching TRBD1 (6 bases). CDR1 and CDR2 (germline): MGHRA, YSYEKL. The CDR3 loop spans 18 amino acids. V was pared by 1 base and J by 4 bases, with 22 bases between.

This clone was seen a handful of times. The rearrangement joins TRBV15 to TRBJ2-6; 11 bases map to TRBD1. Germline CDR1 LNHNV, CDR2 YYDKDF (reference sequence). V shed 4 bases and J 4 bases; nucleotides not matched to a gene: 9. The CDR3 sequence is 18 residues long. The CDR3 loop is CATSTWTGGAVGANVLTF. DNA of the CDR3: TGTGCCACCAGCACATGGACAGGGGGCGCGGTGGGGGCCAACGTCCTGACTTTC. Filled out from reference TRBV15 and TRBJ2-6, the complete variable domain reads DAMVIQNPRYQVTQFGKPVTLSCSQTLNHNVMYWYQQKSSQAPKLLFHYYDKDFNNEADTPDNFQSRRPNTSFCFLDIRSPGLGDTAMYLCATSTWTGGAVGANVLTFGAGSRLTVL.